Shown below are 8 T cell receptor beta chains from a single sample sequenced in a study of cytomegalovirus exposure and HLA in healthy donors. The PCR used 60 Vbeta and 13 Jbeta primers. TCRdb's copy holds only in-frame clones and misses some; the assay was immunoSEQ multiplex PCR. The sample lists about 180,000 clones, approximately 80% occurring once. The sample comprised PBMCs. All receptors come from a male donor in good health and CMV-seronegative.

This clone was counted a single time. This chain joins TRBV5-1 and TRBJ2-3; 9 nucleotides line up with TRBD1. V was clipped by 0 bases and J by 4 bases; unmatched bases: 0. The CDR3 is made up of 14 amino acids. Germline-derived CDR1 and CDR2 are SGHRS and YFSETQ. The CDR3 nucleotides are TGCGCCAGCAGCTTGGGACAGGGGGCAGATACGCAGTATTTT. Translation gives CASSLGQGADTQYF.

V is TRBV5-1 and J is TRBJ2-3; 12 positions agree with TRBD2. Germline V gene lookup returns CDR1 SGHRS and CDR2 YFSETQ. This CDR3 has 17 residues. V trimming: 2 bases; J trimming: 1 base; junction bases outside the gene matches: 5. CDR3 region: CASSLSSGGAGTDTQYF. The CDR3 nucleotides are TGCGCCAGCAGCTTATCTAGCGGGGGGGCGGGCACAGATACGCAGTATTTT.

The chain employs TRBV29-1 and TRBJ2-1; 8 bases align to TRBD1. This CDR3 contains 11 residues. CDR1 is SQVTM, CDR2 ANQGSEA, per germline. Losses at the gene ends were 7 bases for V and 7 bases for J; bases not matched to a gene: 3. This CDR3 reads CSGRQGNEQFF. DNA of the CDR3: TGCAGCGGCCGACAGGGGAATGAGCAGTTCTTC.

The chain combines TRBV5-1 with TRBJ1-2; 8 positions agree with TRBD1. J gave up 3 bases and V 0 bases, and 10 bases lay outside the gene matches. This CDR3 is 17 amino acids long. The germline CDR1 and CDR2 sequences are SGHRS and YFSETQ. CDR3 in amino acids: CASSLEGPGGAHYGYTF. The CDR3 nucleotides are TGCGCCAGCAGCTTGGAAGGTCCAGGGGGCGCGCACTATGGCTACACCTTC.

About this clone: The germline gene is not matched at one end of the junction; a read error may be the cause. This chain joins TRBV20-1 and TRBJ2-7; D is perhaps TRBD2 (6 bases). This CDR3 comprises 11 residues. Germline values: CDR1 DFQATT, CDR2 SNEGSKA (reference sequence). The DNA for the CDR3 is TGCAGTGCTTCCCGGACGGGAGAGCTGTACTTC. It translates to CSASRTGELYF.

The J gene is TRBJ1-5, the V gene TRBV27, with no clear D. From germline, CDR1 is MNHEY and CDR2 SMNVEV (reference sequence). The CDR3 runs 11 residues. The V gene lost 5 bases and the J gene lost 9 bases, with 8 bases spanning the gap. CDR3 sequence: CASSPSGPQHF. The CDR3, as DNA: TGTGCCAGCAGTCCTTCCGGGCCCCAGCATTTT.

This clone has more than one count but fewer than ten. Germline is not matched at one junction end, which may reflect a read error. The genes are TRBV4-3 and TRBJ2-1, with a tentative D call TRBD1 (6 bases). This CDR3 is built from 15 residues. Germline loops: CDR1 LGHNA, CDR2 YSLEER. CDR3 bases: TGCGCCAGCAGCCAATCAGGGGCCTCCAACAATGAGCAGTTCTTC. Translation: CASSQSGASNNEQFF.

The CDR3 DNA reads TGTGCCAGCAGTTATACACAGGGGGCGTTTGCCTATGGCTACACCTTC. It specifies CASSYTQGAFAYGYTF. The chain carries TRBV6-5 and TRBJ1-2, with 9 bases that match TRBD1. V was clipped by 3 bases and J by 4 bases; unmatched bases: 9. Germline V gene sequence: CDR1 MNHEY, CDR2 SVGAGI. The CDR3 is made up of 16 amino acids.